The T cell receptor beta chain described here comes from a study of immune evolution from preneoplasia to lung adenocarcinoma. Clones were sequenced by immunoSEQ multiplex PCR, and TCRdb holds only the in-frame ones, with some missing. Here the sample spans 3,500 to 4,000 clones, roughly four fifths being singletons. The CDR3 covers 14 residues. Germline CDR1 SGHDT, CDR2 YYEEEE. Unmatched junction bases numbered 3, after V lost 0 bases and J lost 6 bases. The receptor's source is a person between 60 and 79 years old with lung adenocarcinoma. Sequencing was carried out using FFPE minimally invasive lung adenocarcinoma tissue. The V call is TRBV5-6, the J call TRBJ1-5, with 7 bases lining up with TRBD1. CDR3 loop: CASSLGQGVQPQHF. CDR3 DNA: TGTGCCAGCAGCTTGGGTCAGGGGGTTCAGCCCCAGCATTTT.